Given below is one T cell receptor beta chain in context. The data stem from a study of immune evolution from preneoplasia to lung adenocarcinoma. Sequenced by immunoSEQ multiplex PCR; TCRdb stores in-frame clones only, minus some. The sample shows roughly 7,900 clones, just under 80% of them seen only once. CDR1 MNHEY and CDR2 SMNVEV come from the germline V gene (reference sequence). The CDR3 loop spans 13 amino acids. Trimming removed 6 bases from V and 7 bases from J, with 10 bases in between. V gene TRBV27 combines with J gene TRBJ1-6; D remains unclear. The sequence was obtained from a person between 70 and 80 years old with lung adenocarcinoma. The sequencing input was FFPE adjacent normal lung tissue. The CDR3 nucleotides are TGTGCCAGCAGCGGGGATGTCAATTCACCCCTCCACTTT. It encodes CASSGDVNSPLHF.